These 2 T cell receptor beta chains were sequenced from one sample in a study of molecular identifiers for immune sequencing clone quantification. In TCRdb, the PCR reads were re-called with MiXCR into one record per CDR3 protein. The repertoire has approximately 680,000 distinct CDR3 sequences, about 25% of them found once; the top ten carry about 0.8%. What was sequenced was naive CD8+ T cells from blood, with Jurkat cell RNA spiked in. Documented subset: FACS-sorted CD8+CD4-CCR7+CD45RA+ naive T cells. The source is a human donor in good health. Some libraries in this study had Jurkat cell RNA spiked in.

Comments on this clonotype: A much bigger clone sits one base away, suggesting this may be a read error. V and J are TRBV7-9 and TRBJ2-3; D ambiguous. The V end was cut by 8 bases, the J end by 0 bases, with 24 bases between. This CDR3 contains 18 residues. Germline lookup yields CDR1 SEHNR and CDR2 FQNEAQ (reference sequence). CDR3 sequence: CASGPTHYPVPSTDTQYF. CDR3 sequence (DNA): TGTGCCAGCGGCCCAACTCACTACCCGGTCCCTAGCACAGATACGCAGTATTTT.

With regard to this clonotype: This may come from a read error, since a much larger clone is one base off. This chain joins TRBV7-9 and TRBJ1-1; 8 bases fit TRBD1. Germline V gene sequence: CDR1 SEHNR, CDR2 FQNEAQ (reference sequence). V shed 3 bases and J 10 bases; nucleotides not matched to a gene: 7. The length of the CDR3 is 13 residues. Written as DNA, the CDR3 is TGTGCCAGCAGCTTCGGACAGGGAAATGGAGCTTTCTTT. This gives the protein CASSFGQGNGAFF.